This passage covers 15 T cell receptor beta chains from one sample sequenced in a study of T cells in Graves' hyperthyroidism and ophthalmopathy. Using RNA transcripts as the source, TCR beta CDR3 regions were amplified. RT-PCR in the first round (using the HTBI primer set) targeted the TCR CDR3. TCRdb recomputed calls from the multiplex PCR reads with MiXCR, one row per CDR3 protein. The repertoire holds a few hundred thousand distinct CDR3 sequences, with 20% to 25% as singletons. Material for sequencing was blood. The receptors derive from a man aged 45 to 65 with Graves' hyperthyroidism.

V gene TRBV10-3 combines with J gene TRBJ2-1, with a weak D call TRBD1 (5 bases). Germline V gives CDR1 ENHRY, CDR2 SYGVKD. There are 13 residues in the CDR3. V lost 10 bases and J lost 5, with 15 bases in between. DNA of the CDR3: TGTGCCACCCAGTTTCAGGGTGACAATGAGCAGTTCTTC. Protein product: CATQFQGDNEQFF.

This clonotype has a count of ten or more. This chain links TRBV28 with TRBJ2-3; D is ambiguous. Trimming took off 2 bases at V and 0 bases at J, with 12 bases between the two ends. This CDR3 comprises 16 residues. From germline, CDR1 is MDHEN and CDR2 SYDVKM. In DNA, the CDR3 is TGTGCCAGCAGTTTAGAGTTCGGCTCCAGCACAGATACGCAGTATTTT. Its protein product is CASSLEFGSSTDTQYF.

Only a few counts were recorded for this clonotype. This chain connects TRBV4-2 to TRBJ1-2; D ambiguous. V was cut by 4 bases and J by 6 bases, with 18 bases left in between. The CDR3 has 15 amino acids. CDR1 is LGHNA, CDR2 YNFKEQ, per germline. The CDR3 DNA sequence: TGTGCCAGCAGCCTCCTCGGCGGTTCGGGTGATGGCTACACCTTC. It codes for CASSLLGGSGDGYTF.

In this sample, this clonotype turned up many times. This chain links TRBV5-1 with TRBJ2-5; D unresolved. The V end lost 4 bases, the J end lost 4 bases, and 20 bases lay between the germline ends. The CDR3 has 16 amino acids. Germline V gene lookup returns CDR1 SGHRS and CDR2 YFSETQ. The CDR3 DNA is TGCGCCAGCAGCACCGGGTCGAACCTGGTTCGAGAGACCCAGTACTTC. Translating it yields CASSTGSNLVRETQYF.

The chain combines TRBV7-8 with TRBJ1-5; unclear D gene. The V end lost 8 bases, the J end lost 4 bases, and 9 bases lay between the germline ends. Per the germline V gene, CDR1 is SGHVS and CDR2 is FQNEAQ. There are 12 residues in the CDR3. The CDR3 protein is CASGRVNQPQHF. The CDR3 bases are TGTGCCAGCGGGCGGGTGAATCAGCCCCAGCATTTT. Together with reference TRBV7-8 and TRBJ1-5, the CDR3 gives the full variable domain: GAGVSQSPRYKVAKRGQDVALRCDPISGHVSLFWYQQALGQGPEFLTYFQNEAQLDKSGLPSDRFFAERPEGSVSTLKIQRTQQEDSAVYLCASGRVNQPQHFGDGTRLSIL.

Only a few counts were recorded for this clonotype. The CDR3 does not end in the conserved phenylalanine or tryptophan, so this is likely a read error. The gene calls are TRBV2 and TRBJ2-7; 8 bases agree with TRBD1. From germline, CDR1 is SNHLY and CDR2 FYNNEI. The CDR3 has 14 amino acids. CDR3 loop: CASREDRGLYEQYL. DNA for the CDR3: TGTGCCAGCAGGGAAGACAGGGGTCTGTACGAGCAGTACCTC.

Turning to this clonotype: One end of the junction does not line up with germline, which may come from a read error. The chain couples TRBV20-1 to TRBJ2-1; 7 bases match TRBD2. The CDR3 has 15 residues. The germline CDR1 and CDR2 sequences are DFQATT and SNEGSKA (reference sequence). The CDR3 DNA reads as TGCAGTGCCAGAGCGGGGTGGGAAACCTACAATGAGCAGTTCTTC. Translating gives CSARAGWETYNEQFF.

This chain links TRBV15 with TRBJ2-5, with D perhaps TRBD1 or TRBD2 (6 bases each). CDR1 is LNHNV, CDR2 YYDKDF, per germline (reference sequence). Between the trimmed V and J ends, which lost 0 bases and 1 base, there was a span of 9 bases. This CDR3 comprises 15 residues. The CDR3 sequence is CATSRDGGLQETQYF. CDR3 DNA sequence: TGTGCCACCAGCAGAGATGGGGGGCTCCAAGAGACCCAGTACTTC. Based on the CDR3 plus reference TRBV15 and TRBJ2-5, the full variable domain is DAMVIQNPRYQVTQFGKPVTLSCSQTLNHNVMYWYQQKSSQAPKLLFHYYDKDFNNEADTPDNFQSRRPNTSFCFLDIRSPGLGDTAMYLCATSRDGGLQETQYFGPGTRLLVL.

Points on this clonotype: One junction end disagrees with the germline gene, perhaps due to a read error. This rearrangement joins TRBV5-4 to TRBJ2-5; maybe TRBD2 (5 bases). Germline V gene lookup returns CDR1 SGHNT and CDR2 YYREEE (reference sequence). There are 15 residues in the CDR3. CDR3 DNA: TGTGCCGGCAGCTTGGACGGGGTCTCTGGGGAGACCCAGTACTTC. This sequence encodes CAGSLDGVSGETQYF.

This clonotype has a handful of counts. J is TRBJ2-3 and V is TRBV6-1; D call uncertain. Germline lookup yields CDR1 MNHNS and CDR2 SASEGT. V lost 1 base and J 11 bases, leaving 13 bases between the germline ends. The CDR3 runs 13 residues. CDR3 coding DNA: TGTGCCAGCAGTGAAGTTGGCAATTCGGTGCAGTATTTT. Translated, it gives CASSEVGNSVQYF.

J is TRBJ2-7 and V is TRBV5-6; unclear D gene. The CDR3 contains 13 residues. The germline gives CDR1 SGHDT, CDR2 YYEEEE. Trimming removed 4 bases from V and 2 bases from J, with 10 bases in between. The CDR3 nucleotides are TGTGCCAGCAGCCCTTGGGGTACCTACGAGCAGTACTTC. Its translation is CASSPWGTYEQYF.

This clonotype was recorded a few times. The rearrangement links TRBV5-1 to TRBJ2-1; 9 nucleotides match TRBD1. The germline CDR1 and CDR2 sequences are SGHRS and YFSETQ. CDR3 length: 15 residues. With 3 bases clipped from V and 6 bases from J, the junction kept 7 bases outside the gene matches. Here the CDR3 DNA reads TGCGCCAGCAGCTCAAACCGGGACAGGGCCAATGAGCAGTTCTTC. Protein product: CASSSNRDRANEQFF.

The rearrangement uses TRBV5-1 and TRBJ2-7; D is possibly TRBD1 (5 bases). CDR1 and CDR2 from the germline V gene are SGHRS and YFSETQ. Trimming cost V 4 bases and J 1 base, with 15 bases left between them. The CDR3 extends over 15 amino acids. The CDR3 here is CASSQYPDISYEQYF. DNA for the CDR3: TGCGCCAGCAGCCAATACCCGGACATATCCTACGAGCAGTACTTC.

This clonotype was counted a few times. The chain joins TRBV4-1 to TRBJ1-1; the match to TRBD1 covers 8 bases. The trim removed 0 bases at V and 0 bases at J, leaving 6 bases unmatched. The germline V gene encodes CDR1 MGHRA and CDR2 YSYEKL. The CDR3 loop spans 17 amino acids. CDR3 DNA sequence: TGCGCCAGCAGCCAAGATTGGGTGGACAGGGTGAACACTGAAGCTTTCTTT. Residues: CASSQDWVDRVNTEAFF.

V usage is TRBV2 and J usage is TRBJ1-4; D is perhaps TRBD1 (5 bases). V was clipped by 5 bases and J by 7 bases, with 17 bases between them. Germline values: CDR1 SNHLY, CDR2 FYNNEI. This CDR3 contains 15 residues. DNA for the CDR3: TGTGCCAGCAGTCCTGTTTTGGCAGGGCGTGAAAAACTGTTTTTT. Protein: CASSPVLAGREKLFF.